The 4 T cell receptor beta chains reported below all come from one sample, sequenced in a study of blood T cell repertoires in COVID-19. Generated by immunoSEQ multiplex PCR, the TCRdb table keeps only in-frame clones and is missing some. The repertoire holds more than 300,000 clones, with roughly 91% as singletons. The sequenced sample consisted of PBMCs or T cells enriched from blood (not recorded which). The receptors come from a woman under 30 who had recovered from COVID-19.

The rearrangement uses TRBV5-1 and TRBJ2-5; maybe TRBD1 (6 bases). Trimming removed 2 bases at V and 5 bases at J, with 13 bases between. Germline V gene sequence: CDR1 SGHRS, CDR2 YFSETQ. This CDR3 is 14 amino acids long. Here the CDR3 reads CASSFTGWDETQYF. CDR3 nucleotide sequence: TGCGCCAGCAGCTTTACAGGGTGGGACGAGACCCAGTACTTC.

The chain links TRBV10-2 to TRBJ1-2; D unclear. V was trimmed by 5 bases and J by 6 bases, leaving 19 bases between them. CDR1 is WSHSY and CDR2 is SAAADI in the germline V gene. The CDR3 covers 15 residues. The CDR3 region has the DNA TGCGCCAGCAGTTGGGCAACGGCAGGAGGAGATGGCTACACCTTC. It translates to CASSWATAGGDGYTF.

The chain couples TRBV5-1 to TRBJ2-3; perhaps TRBD2 as D (5 bases). Trimming shortened V by 4 bases and J by 2 bases, and 14 bases separated the two germline ends. This CDR3 is 15 amino acids long. Germline V lookup: CDR1 SGHRS, CDR2 YFSETQ. CDR3 amino acids: CASSPRAGFTDTQYF. The CDR3, as DNA: TGCGCCAGCAGCCCGAGGGCGGGTTTCACAGATACGCAGTATTTT. The complete variable domain, with remaining parts taken from reference TRBV5-1 and TRBJ2-3, reads KAGVTQTPRYLIKTRGQQVTLSCSPISGHRSVSWYQQTPGQGLQFLFEYFSETQRNKGNFPGRFSGRQFSNSRSEMNVSTLELGDSALYLCASSPRAGFTDTQYFGPGTRLTVL.

This chain joins TRBV2 and TRBJ1-2; D uncertain. The V end lost 6 bases, the J end lost 2 bases, and 7 bases lay between the germline ends. Looked up from germline, CDR1 is SNHLY and CDR2 is FYNNEI. The CDR3 spans 12 residues. The CDR3 region has the DNA TGTGCCAGCAGCGACACAAACTATGGCTACACCTTC. It translates to CASSDTNYGYTF.